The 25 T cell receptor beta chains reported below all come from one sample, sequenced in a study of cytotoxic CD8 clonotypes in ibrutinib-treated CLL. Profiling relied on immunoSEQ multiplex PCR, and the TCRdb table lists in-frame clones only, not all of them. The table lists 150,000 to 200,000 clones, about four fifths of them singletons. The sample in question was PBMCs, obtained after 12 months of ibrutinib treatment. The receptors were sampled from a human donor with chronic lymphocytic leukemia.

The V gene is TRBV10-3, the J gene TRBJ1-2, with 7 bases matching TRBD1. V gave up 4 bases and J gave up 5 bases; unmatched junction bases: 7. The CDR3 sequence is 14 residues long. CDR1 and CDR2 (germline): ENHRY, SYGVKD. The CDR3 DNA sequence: TGTGCCATCAGTGTAGGCAGGGGGGAGTATGGCTACACCTTC. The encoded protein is CAISVGRGEYGYTF.

Written as DNA, the CDR3 is TGTGCCAGCAGCTTAGCCCAGTCGACATTGGGGCCAGATACGCAGTATTTT. This codes for CASSLAQSTLGPDTQYF. The rearrangement joins TRBV13 to TRBJ2-3; a possible D gene is TRBD1 (5 bases). There are 17 residues in the CDR3. V lost 1 base, J lost 4 bases, and 18 bases lay in between. CDR1 is PRHDT and CDR2 is FYEKMQ in the germline V gene (reference sequence).

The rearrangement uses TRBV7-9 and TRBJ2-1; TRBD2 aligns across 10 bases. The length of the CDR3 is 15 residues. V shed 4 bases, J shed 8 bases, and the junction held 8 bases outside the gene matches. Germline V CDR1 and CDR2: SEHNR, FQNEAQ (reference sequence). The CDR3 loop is CASSSTGTSVHEQFF. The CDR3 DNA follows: TGTGCCAGCAGCTCAACCGGGACTAGCGTGCATGAGCAGTTCTTC.

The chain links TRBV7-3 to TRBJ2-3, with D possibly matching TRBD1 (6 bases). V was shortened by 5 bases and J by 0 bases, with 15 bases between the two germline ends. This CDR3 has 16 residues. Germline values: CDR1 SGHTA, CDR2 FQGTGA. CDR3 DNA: TGTGCCAGCAGCCCTTCCCCAGGGGCCAGCACAGATACGCAGTATTTT. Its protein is CASSPSPGASTDTQYF.

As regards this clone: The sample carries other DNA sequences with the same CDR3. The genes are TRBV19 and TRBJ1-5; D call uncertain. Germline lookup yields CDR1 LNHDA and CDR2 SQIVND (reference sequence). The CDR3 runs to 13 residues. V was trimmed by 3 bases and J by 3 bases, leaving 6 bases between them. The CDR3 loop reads CASSIQTNQPQHF. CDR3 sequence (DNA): TGTGCCAGTAGTATTCAGACCAATCAGCCCCAGCATTTT.

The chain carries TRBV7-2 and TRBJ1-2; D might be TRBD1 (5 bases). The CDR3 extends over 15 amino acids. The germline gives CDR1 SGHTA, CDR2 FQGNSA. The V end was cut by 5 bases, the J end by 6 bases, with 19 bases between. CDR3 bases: TGTGCCAGCAGCAGGGGCACCCCCGGCCAGCATGGCTACACCTTC. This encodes CASSRGTPGQHGYTF.

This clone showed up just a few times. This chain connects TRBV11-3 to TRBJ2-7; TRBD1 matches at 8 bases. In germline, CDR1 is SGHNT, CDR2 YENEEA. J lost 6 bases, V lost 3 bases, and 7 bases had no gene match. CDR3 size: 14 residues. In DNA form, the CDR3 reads TGTGCCAGCAGCTTGCACAGGGGGTCTTCCGAGCAGTACTTC. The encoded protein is CASSLHRGSSEQYF.

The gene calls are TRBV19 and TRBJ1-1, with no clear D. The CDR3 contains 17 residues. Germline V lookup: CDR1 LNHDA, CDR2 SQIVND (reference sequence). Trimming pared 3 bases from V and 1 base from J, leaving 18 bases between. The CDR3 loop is CASSMWNRAASNTEAFF. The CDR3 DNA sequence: TGTGCCAGTAGTATGTGGAATCGGGCAGCGTCGAACACTGAAGCTTTCTTT. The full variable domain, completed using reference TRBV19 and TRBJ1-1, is DGGITQSPKYLFRKEGQNVTLSCEQNLNHDAMYWYRQDPGQGLRLIYYSQIVNDFQKGDIAEGYSVSREKKESFPLTVTSAQKNPTAFYLCASSMWNRAASNTEAFFGQGTRLTVV.

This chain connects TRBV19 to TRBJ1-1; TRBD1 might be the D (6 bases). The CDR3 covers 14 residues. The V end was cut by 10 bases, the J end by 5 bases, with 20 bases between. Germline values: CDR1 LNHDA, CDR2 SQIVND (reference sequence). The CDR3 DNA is TGTGCCACCCAGGGGCAGGGTGGAGGTACTGAAGCTTTCTTT. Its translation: CATQGQGGGTEAFF.

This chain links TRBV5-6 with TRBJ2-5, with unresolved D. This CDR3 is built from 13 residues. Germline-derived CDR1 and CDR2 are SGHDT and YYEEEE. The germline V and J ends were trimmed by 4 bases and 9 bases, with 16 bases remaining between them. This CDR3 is CASSPKRSAAQYF. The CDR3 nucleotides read TGTGCCAGCAGCCCAAAGCGCTCGGCGGCCCAGTACTTC.

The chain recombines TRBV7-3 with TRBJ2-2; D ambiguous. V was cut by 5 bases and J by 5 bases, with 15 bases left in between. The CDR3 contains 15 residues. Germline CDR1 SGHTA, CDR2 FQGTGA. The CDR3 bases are TGTGCCAGCAGCCCTACCGCGACTGCGACCGGGGAGCTGTTTTTT. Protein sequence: CASSPTATATGELFF.

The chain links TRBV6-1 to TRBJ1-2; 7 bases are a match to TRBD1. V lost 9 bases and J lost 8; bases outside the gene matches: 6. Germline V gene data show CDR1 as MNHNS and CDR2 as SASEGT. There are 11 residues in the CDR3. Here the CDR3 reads CASNRGRGYTF. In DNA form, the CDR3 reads TGTGCCAGTAACAGGGGTAGGGGCTACACCTTC.

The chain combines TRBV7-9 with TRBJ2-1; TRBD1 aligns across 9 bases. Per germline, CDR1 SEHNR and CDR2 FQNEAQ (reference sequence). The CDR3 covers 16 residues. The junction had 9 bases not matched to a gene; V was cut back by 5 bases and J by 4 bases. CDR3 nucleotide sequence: TGTGCCAGCAGCCCTGCCGGGACAGGGAGTTACAATGAGCAGTTCTTC. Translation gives CASSPAGTGSYNEQFF.

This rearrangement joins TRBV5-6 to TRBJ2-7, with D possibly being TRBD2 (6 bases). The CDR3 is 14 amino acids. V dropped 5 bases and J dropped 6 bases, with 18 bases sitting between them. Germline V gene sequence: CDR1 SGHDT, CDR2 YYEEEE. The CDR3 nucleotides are TGTGCCAGCAGGGTTCGCGGGATAACTTCCGAGCAGTACTTC. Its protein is CASRVRGITSEQYF. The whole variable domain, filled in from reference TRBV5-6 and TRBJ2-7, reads DAGVTQSPTHLIKTRGQQVTLRCSPKSGHDTVSWYQQALGQGPQFIFQYYEEEERQRGNFPDRFSGHQFPNYSSELNVNALLLGDSALYLCASRVRGITSEQYFGPGTRLTVT.

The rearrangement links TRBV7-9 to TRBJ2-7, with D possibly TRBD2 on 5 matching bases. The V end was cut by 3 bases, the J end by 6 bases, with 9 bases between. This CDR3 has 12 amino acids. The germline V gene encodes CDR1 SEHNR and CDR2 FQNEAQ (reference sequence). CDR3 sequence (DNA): TGTGCCAGCAGCTTCCTAGGGAGCGAGCAGTACTTC. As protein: CASSFLGSEQYF.

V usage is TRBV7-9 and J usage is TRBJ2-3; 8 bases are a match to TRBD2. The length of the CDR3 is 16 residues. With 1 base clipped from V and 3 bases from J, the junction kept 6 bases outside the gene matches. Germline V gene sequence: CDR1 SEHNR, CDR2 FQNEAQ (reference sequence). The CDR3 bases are TGTGCCAGCAGCTTAGATAAGCGGGGGCCAACAGATACGCAGTATTTT. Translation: CASSLDKRGPTDTQYF.

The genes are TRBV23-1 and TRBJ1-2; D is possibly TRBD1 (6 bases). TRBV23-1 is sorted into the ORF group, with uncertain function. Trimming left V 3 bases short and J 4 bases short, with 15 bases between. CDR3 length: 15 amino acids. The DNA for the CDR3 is TGCGCCAGCAGTCATTGCCTCCGGACAGTCTATGGCTACACCTTC. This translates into CASSHCLRTVYGYTF.

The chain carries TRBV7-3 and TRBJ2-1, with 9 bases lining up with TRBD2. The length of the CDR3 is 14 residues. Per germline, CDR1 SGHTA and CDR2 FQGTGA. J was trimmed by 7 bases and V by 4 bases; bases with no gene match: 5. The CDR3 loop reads CASSSASGANEQFF. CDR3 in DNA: TGTGCCAGCAGCTCAGCTAGCGGGGCAAATGAGCAGTTCTTC. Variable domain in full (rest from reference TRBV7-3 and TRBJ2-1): GAGVSQTPSNKVTEKGKYVELRCDPISGHTALYWYRQSLGQGPEFLIYFQGTGAADDSGLPNDRFFAVRPEGSVSTLKIQRTERGDSAVYLCASSSASGANEQFFGPGTRLTVL.

The CDR3 DNA sequence: TGCGCCAGCAGCCCCGGGACAGGGGGAGAAGAGCAGTACTTC. Translated: CASSPGTGGEEQYF. The chain links TRBV5-1 to TRBJ2-7, with 11 bases lining up with TRBD1. Trimming took 4 bases from V and 7 from J; bases not matched to a gene: 7. Germline values: CDR1 SGHRS, CDR2 YFSETQ. The CDR3 is made up of 14 amino acids. Variable domain in full (rest from reference TRBV5-1 and TRBJ2-7): KAGVTQTPRYLIKTRGQQVTLSCSPISGHRSVSWYQQTPGQGLQFLFEYFSETQRNKGNFPGRFSGRQFSNSRSEMNVSTLELGDSALYLCASSPGTGGEEQYFGPGTRLTVT.

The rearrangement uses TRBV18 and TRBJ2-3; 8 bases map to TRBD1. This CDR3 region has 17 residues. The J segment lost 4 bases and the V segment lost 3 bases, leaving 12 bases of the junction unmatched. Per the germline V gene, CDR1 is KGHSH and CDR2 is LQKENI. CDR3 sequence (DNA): TGTGCCAGCTCACCTCCGACAGGGGCCACCGGGGCAGATACGCAGTATTTT. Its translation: CASSPPTGATGADTQYF.

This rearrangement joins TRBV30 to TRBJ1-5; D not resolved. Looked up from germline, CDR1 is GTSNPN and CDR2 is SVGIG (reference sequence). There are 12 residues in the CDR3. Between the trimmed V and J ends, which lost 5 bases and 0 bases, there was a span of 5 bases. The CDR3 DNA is TGTGCCTGGCAATATAGCAATCAGCCCCAGCATTTT. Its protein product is CAWQYSNQPQHF.

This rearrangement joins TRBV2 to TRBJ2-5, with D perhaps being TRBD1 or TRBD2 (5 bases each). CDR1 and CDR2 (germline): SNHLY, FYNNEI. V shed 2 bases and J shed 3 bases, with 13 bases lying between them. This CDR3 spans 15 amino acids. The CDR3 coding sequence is TGTGCCAGCAGTGAACGGGGCAGGGTGGAAGAGACCCAGTACTTC. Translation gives CASSERGRVEETQYF. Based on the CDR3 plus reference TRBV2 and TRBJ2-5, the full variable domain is EPEVTQTPSHQVTQMGQEVILRCVPISNHLYFYWYRQILGQKVEFLVSFYNNEISEKSEIFDDQFSVERPDGSNFTLKIRSTKLEDSAMYFCASSERGRVEETQYFGPGTRLLVL.

This CDR3 is CASSPGWDSTDTQYF. As DNA, the CDR3 is TGCGCCAGCAGCCCTGGCTGGGACAGTACAGATACGCAGTATTTT. The rearrangement uses TRBV5-1 and TRBJ2-3; 7 bases map to TRBD1. The CDR3 covers 15 residues. CDR1 and CDR2 (germline): SGHRS, YFSETQ. Trimming removed 4 bases from V and 3 bases from J; junction bases left unmatched: 8.

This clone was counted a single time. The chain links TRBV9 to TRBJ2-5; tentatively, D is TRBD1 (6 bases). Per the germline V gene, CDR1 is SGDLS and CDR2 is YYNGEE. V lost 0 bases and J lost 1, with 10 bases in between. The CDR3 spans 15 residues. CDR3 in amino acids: CASSVATGRQETQYF. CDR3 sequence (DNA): TGTGCCAGCAGCGTAGCTACAGGGCGCCAAGAGACCCAGTACTTC.

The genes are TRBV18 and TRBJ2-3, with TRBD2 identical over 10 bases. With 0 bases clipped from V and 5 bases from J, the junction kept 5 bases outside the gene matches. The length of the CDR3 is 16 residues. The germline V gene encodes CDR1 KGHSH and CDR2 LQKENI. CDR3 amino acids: CASSPPVAGGLDTQYF. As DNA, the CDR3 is TGTGCCAGCTCACCACCCGTAGCGGGGGGTTTAGATACGCAGTATTTT.